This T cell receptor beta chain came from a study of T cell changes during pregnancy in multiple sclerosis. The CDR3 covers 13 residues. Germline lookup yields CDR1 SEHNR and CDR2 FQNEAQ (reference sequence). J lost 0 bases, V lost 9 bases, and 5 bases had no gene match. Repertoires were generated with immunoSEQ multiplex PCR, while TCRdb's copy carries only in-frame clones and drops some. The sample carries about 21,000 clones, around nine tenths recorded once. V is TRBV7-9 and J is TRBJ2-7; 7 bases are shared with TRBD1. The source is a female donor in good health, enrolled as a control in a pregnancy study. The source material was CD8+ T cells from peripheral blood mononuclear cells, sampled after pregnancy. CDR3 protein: CASQTGSSYEQYF. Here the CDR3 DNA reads TGTGCCAGTCAGACAGGGAGCTCCTACGAGCAGTACTTC.